This paragraph reports one T cell receptor (beta chain). Original processing notes: Amplification of reference gene primers was used by the study to estimate nucleated cell counts. This table comes from immunoSEQ multiplex PCR, and its TCRdb copy is limited to in-frame clones, with some not included. Clone size and V and J calls were adopted from that table, with D and trimming inferred from the DNA. The repertoire consists of 200,000 or so clones, with around 86% occurring once and the leading ten covering roughly 6.1%. This record comes from a study of blood T cell repertoires in COVID-19. Study details: From T cells, B-cell-depleted T cells, or PBMCs came the material, which was cDNA or gDNA.

Germline CDR1 is SGDLS and CDR2 is YYNGEE. The ends lost 4 bases at V and 4 bases at J; junction bases unmatched: 11. This CDR3 is 16 amino acids long. The receptor was isolated from a woman in her thirties or forties with acute or convalescent COVID-19. Sample: peripheral blood. The chain is built from TRBV9 and TRBJ2-1; 7 bases agree with TRBD2. The CDR3 loop is CASSPPELATYNEQFF. CDR3 bases: TGTGCCAGCAGCCCCCCCGAACTAGCGACGTACAATGAGCAGTTCTTC.